The 24 T cell receptor beta chains listed next were all sequenced from one sample in a study of blood T cells in healthy people across ages. Sample-barcoded 5' priming and a J-beta primer mix drove a second PCR of about 7 to 12 cycles. MiXCR, applied by TCRdb to the 5' RACE reads, yields one record per CDR3 protein. The repertoire holds some 860,000 distinct CDR3 sequences, approximately 53% seen once, with more than 25% in the top ten. Sequenced input: blood. These receptors were taken from a man aged 35 to 55 in good health.

The V gene is TRBV4-2, the J gene TRBJ2-5, with D hard to call. V was shortened by 1 base and J by 3 bases, with 9 bases between the two germline ends. The CDR3 is 14 residues long. CDR1 is LGHNA and CDR2 is YNFKEQ in the germline V gene. In DNA form, the CDR3 reads TGTGCCAGCAGCCAAGTGAGTGATGAAGAGACCCAGTACTTC. The encoded protein is CASSQVSDEETQYF.

This chain connects TRBV2 to TRBJ2-5, with D uncertain. CDR1 and CDR2 from the germline V gene are SNHLY and FYNNEI. V lost 2 bases to trimming and J lost 2 bases, with 6 bases between them. CDR3 length: 13 residues. In DNA form, the CDR3 reads TGTGCCAGCAGTGAATGGCAGCAAGAGACCCAGTACTTC. It translates to CASSEWQQETQYF.

This clonotype was recorded once. V gene TRBV27 combines with J gene TRBJ2-7; perhaps TRBD1 as D (6 bases). The DNA matches TRBJ2-5 better at its end, which makes the J call doubtful. Per the germline V gene, CDR1 is MNHEY and CDR2 is SMNVEV (reference sequence). The CDR3 covers 15 residues. As DNA, the CDR3 is TGTGCCAGCAGTTTATATACAGGGATTTGGGAGACCCAGTACTTC. It translates to CASSLYTGIWETQYF.

The V call is TRBV6-2 or TRBV6-3, the J call TRBJ1-2; TRBD1 aligns across 8 bases. Germline V gene data show CDR1 as MNHEY and CDR2 as SVGEGT. The ends lost 6 bases at V and 6 bases at J; junction bases unmatched: 15. This CDR3 has 16 residues. The CDR3 sequence: CASSFHSGQGFHGYTF. The CDR3, as DNA: TGTGCCAGCAGCTTTCATAGCGGACAGGGCTTCCATGGCTACACCTTC.

The sample holds a few counts of this clonotype. The chain combines TRBV29-1 with TRBJ2-1; a possible D gene is TRBD1 (5 bases). Germline CDR1 and CDR2: SQVTM and ANQGSEA. The length of the CDR3 is 14 residues. V lost 7 bases to trimming and J lost 1 base, with 14 bases between them. CDR3 coding DNA: TGCAGCGCCTCTGGGTCAGGGTCCTACAATGAGCAGTTCTTC. Translation: CSASGSGSYNEQFF.

This clonotype was detected only a few times. The chain joins TRBV21-1 to TRBJ2-7; the DNA was not compared with TRBD2, the D call given in the table. TRBV21-1 is labeled a pseudogene. The CDR3 covers 16 residues. The CDR3 DNA reads TGTGCCAGCAGCATTCGGACTAGCGGGAGAGTTGGCGAGCAGTACTTC. It yields the protein CASSIRTSGRVGEQYF.

The chain employs TRBV9 and TRBJ2-1, with 13 bases that match TRBD2. The CDR3 loop spans 16 amino acids. Germline CDR1 is SGDLS and CDR2 is YYNGEE. Trimming at V came to 4 bases and at J to 6 bases, leaving 7 bases not matched to a gene. In DNA, the CDR3 is TGTGCCAGCAGCTCCTCCGGGACTAGCGGGATCAATGAGCAGTTCTTC. This codes for CASSSSGTSGINEQFF. Full variable domain (remainder filled in from reference TRBV9 and TRBJ2-1): DSGVTQTPKHLITATGQRVTLRCSPRSGDLSVYWYQQSLDQGLQFLIQYYNGEERAKGNILERFSAQQFPDLHSELNLSSLELGDSALYFCASSSSGTSGINEQFFGPGTRLTVL.

The gene calls are TRBV2 and TRBJ2-1; D uncertain. V shed 8 bases and J shed 4 bases, with 15 bases lying between them. In germline, CDR1 is SNHLY, CDR2 FYNNEI. There are 14 residues in the CDR3. CDR3 amino acids: CASAASARYNEQFF. The CDR3 DNA sequence: TGTGCCAGCGCCGCTTCAGCGAGATACAATGAGCAGTTCTTC.

The CDR3 loop is CSASSPDPEAFF. CDR3 bases: TGCAGTGCTAGTTCTCCGGATCCTGAAGCTTTCTTT. This sequence joins TRBV20-1 and TRBJ1-1; D not resolved. Trimming took 3 bases from V and 6 from J, leaving 11 bases between them. The CDR3 spans 12 residues. Germline V gives CDR1 DFQATT, CDR2 SNEGSKA (reference sequence).

This clonotype was seen a single time. The rearrangement links TRBV4-1 to TRBJ2-4; 9 bases fit TRBD1. Judging by the DNA end, TRBJ2-7 fits better; the J call may be wrong. Germline V gene sequence: CDR1 MGHRA, CDR2 YSYEKL. The CDR3 covers 15 residues. The chain's CDR3 is CASSPQGQGNYEQYF. CDR3 bases: TGCGCCAGCAGCCCGCAGGGACAGGGAAACTACGAGCAGTACTTC.

The CDR3, as DNA: TGTGCCAGCAGTTTCAGCGGGAGGGAAAATGAGCAGTTCTTC. Protein: CASSFSGRENEQFF. The V gene is TRBV7-2, the J gene TRBJ2-1, with 10 positions matching TRBD2. V lost 6 bases and J lost 7; bases outside the gene matches: 6. This CDR3 is 14 amino acids long. Germline loops: CDR1 SGHTA, CDR2 FQGNSA.

This clonotype was recorded only once. DNA of the CDR3: TGTGCCAGCAGCCCGGGACTAGCGGGGGCCTCAGAGACCCAGTACTTC. Protein sequence: CASSPGLAGASETQYF. V usage is TRBV14 and J usage is TRBJ2-5; 14 bases map to TRBD2. In germline, CDR1 is SGHDN, CDR2 FVKESK. The junction had 5 bases not matched to a gene; V was cut back by 4 bases and J by 4 bases. This CDR3 region has 16 residues.

The genes are TRBV28 and TRBJ2-1; a possible D gene is TRBD1 (6 bases). Germline V gives CDR1 MDHEN, CDR2 SYDVKM. V was trimmed by 4 bases and J by 7 bases, leaving 20 bases between them. The CDR3 spans 16 residues. CDR3 DNA sequence: TGTGCCAGCAGTTCCCCAATGGGGGCGAGTAGGAATGAGCAGTTCTTC. Its protein is CASSSPMGASRNEQFF.

This clonotype was observed a handful of times. This chain uses TRBV12-3 or TRBV12-4 with TRBJ1-2, with unresolved D. V lost 3 bases and J 2 bases, leaving 13 bases between the germline ends. This CDR3 spans 15 amino acids. This chain's CDR3 is CASSFLKIPNYGYTF. CDR3 nucleotide sequence: TGTGCCAGCAGTTTCTTAAAAATCCCGAACTATGGCTACACCTTC.

The gene calls are TRBV20-1 and TRBJ2-1; D is perhaps TRBD1 (5 bases). Germline CDR1 is DFQATT and CDR2 is SNEGSKA (reference sequence). The V gene lost 2 bases and the J gene lost 10 bases, with 12 bases spanning the gap. The CDR3 has 12 residues. The CDR3 is CSARRPGSEQFF. Written as DNA, the CDR3 is TGCAGTGCTAGACGACCAGGGTCAGAGCAGTTCTTC.

The rearrangement links TRBV24-1 to TRBJ2-6; the D is unclear. V lost 5 bases and J lost 1, with 5 bases in between. The germline V gene has CDR1 KGHDR and CDR2 SFDVKD. This CDR3 is 14 amino acids long. The CDR3 DNA reads as TGTGCCACCAGTGGCGGTTCTGGGGCCAACGTCCTGACTTTC. This sequence encodes CATSGGSGANVLTF.

The CDR3 reads CASSSGAARGYTF. The CDR3, as DNA: TGTGCCAGCAGTTCAGGGGCAGCCCGGGGCTACACCTTC. The rearrangement uses TRBV27 and TRBJ1-2; perhaps TRBD1 as D (6 bases). Germline values: CDR1 MNHEY, CDR2 SMNVEV (reference sequence). V was cut by 4 bases and J by 8 bases, with 14 bases left in between. The CDR3 sequence is 13 residues long.

The CDR3 here is CAISESGLLNTEAFF. CDR3 DNA sequence: TGTGCCATCAGTGAGTCTGGACTGTTAAACACTGAAGCTTTCTTT. This chain connects TRBV10-3 to TRBJ1-1; unclear D gene. V was cut by 0 bases and J by 2 bases, with 10 bases left in between. The CDR3 totals 15 residues. CDR1 and CDR2 from the germline V gene are ENHRY and SYGVKD.

The J gene is TRBJ2-6, the V gene TRBV13, with D perhaps matching TRBD1 (6 bases). The V end lost 4 bases, the J end lost 0 bases, and 19 bases lay between the germline ends. CDR1 and CDR2 (germline): PRHDT, FYEKMQ (reference sequence). The CDR3 is 19 residues long. The CDR3 is CASSSSLQGARSGANVLTF. In DNA, the CDR3 is TGTGCCAGCAGCTCCTCTCTACAGGGCGCCCGCTCTGGGGCCAACGTCCTGACTTTC. The full variable domain, its missing parts supplied by reference TRBV13 and TRBJ2-6, is AAGVIQSPRHLIKEKRETATLKCYPIPRHDTVYWYQQGPGQDPQFLISFYEKMQSDKGSIPDRFSAQQFSDYHSELNMSSLELGDSALYFCASSSSLQGARSGANVLTFGAGSRLTVL.

The CDR3 here is CASGLAGGRGTDTQYF. CDR3 DNA: TGTGCCAGCGGACTAGCGGGGGGGCGTGGCACAGATACGCAGTATTTT. The chain uses TRBV7-9 and TRBJ2-3; TRBD2 aligns across 15 bases. CDR1 is SEHNR, CDR2 FQNEAQ, per germline (reference sequence). The CDR3 has 16 amino acids. V was pared by 8 bases and J by 1 base, with 4 bases of the junction left unmatched.

This clonotype turned up a few times. V usage is TRBV10-3 and J usage is TRBJ1-1; no reliable D call. The germline gives CDR1 ENHRY, CDR2 SYGVKD. This CDR3 contains 13 residues. Trimming shortened V by 2 bases and J by 1 base, and 5 bases separated the two germline ends. CDR3 sequence: CAISEVSNTEAFF. As DNA, the CDR3 is TGTGCCATCAGTGAGGTCTCGAACACTGAAGCTTTCTTT.

This clonotype has just a few counts. V is TRBV5-1 and J is TRBJ2-3; D possibly uses TRBD1 or TRBD2 (6 bases each). The CDR3 is made up of 14 amino acids. V lost 5 bases and J 2 bases, leaving 12 bases between the germline ends. Germline CDR1 and CDR2: SGHRS and YFSETQ. CDR3 in amino acids: CASREGQVTDTQYF. CDR3 nucleotide sequence: TGCGCCAGCAGGGAGGGACAAGTCACAGATACGCAGTATTTT. The entire variable domain, with the rest obtained from reference TRBV5-1 and TRBJ2-3, is as follows: KAGVTQTPRYLIKTRGQQVTLSCSPISGHRSVSWYQQTPGQGLQFLFEYFSETQRNKGNFPGRFSGRQFSNSRSEMNVSTLELGDSALYLCASREGQVTDTQYFGPGTRLTVL.

The chain links TRBV5-1 to TRBJ1-6; TRBD1 might be the D (5 bases). Deletions cut 5 bases from V and 6 bases from J, with 12 bases between. Germline V gene lookup returns CDR1 SGHRS and CDR2 YFSETQ. This CDR3 region has 14 residues. CDR3 DNA sequence: TGCGCCAGCAGAAGGGACCCTGGTAATTCACCCCTCCACTTT. Its translation: CASRRDPGNSPLHF.

The chain joins TRBV9 to TRBJ1-6; D is undetermined. Trimming took 0 bases from V and 10 from J, leaving 20 bases between them. The CDR3 loop spans 17 amino acids. Looked up from germline, CDR1 is SGDLS and CDR2 is YYNGEE. CDR3 sequence: CASSVASWPQSQSPLHF. The CDR3 bases are TGTGCCAGCAGCGTAGCTTCGTGGCCACAGTCCCAATCACCCCTCCACTTT.